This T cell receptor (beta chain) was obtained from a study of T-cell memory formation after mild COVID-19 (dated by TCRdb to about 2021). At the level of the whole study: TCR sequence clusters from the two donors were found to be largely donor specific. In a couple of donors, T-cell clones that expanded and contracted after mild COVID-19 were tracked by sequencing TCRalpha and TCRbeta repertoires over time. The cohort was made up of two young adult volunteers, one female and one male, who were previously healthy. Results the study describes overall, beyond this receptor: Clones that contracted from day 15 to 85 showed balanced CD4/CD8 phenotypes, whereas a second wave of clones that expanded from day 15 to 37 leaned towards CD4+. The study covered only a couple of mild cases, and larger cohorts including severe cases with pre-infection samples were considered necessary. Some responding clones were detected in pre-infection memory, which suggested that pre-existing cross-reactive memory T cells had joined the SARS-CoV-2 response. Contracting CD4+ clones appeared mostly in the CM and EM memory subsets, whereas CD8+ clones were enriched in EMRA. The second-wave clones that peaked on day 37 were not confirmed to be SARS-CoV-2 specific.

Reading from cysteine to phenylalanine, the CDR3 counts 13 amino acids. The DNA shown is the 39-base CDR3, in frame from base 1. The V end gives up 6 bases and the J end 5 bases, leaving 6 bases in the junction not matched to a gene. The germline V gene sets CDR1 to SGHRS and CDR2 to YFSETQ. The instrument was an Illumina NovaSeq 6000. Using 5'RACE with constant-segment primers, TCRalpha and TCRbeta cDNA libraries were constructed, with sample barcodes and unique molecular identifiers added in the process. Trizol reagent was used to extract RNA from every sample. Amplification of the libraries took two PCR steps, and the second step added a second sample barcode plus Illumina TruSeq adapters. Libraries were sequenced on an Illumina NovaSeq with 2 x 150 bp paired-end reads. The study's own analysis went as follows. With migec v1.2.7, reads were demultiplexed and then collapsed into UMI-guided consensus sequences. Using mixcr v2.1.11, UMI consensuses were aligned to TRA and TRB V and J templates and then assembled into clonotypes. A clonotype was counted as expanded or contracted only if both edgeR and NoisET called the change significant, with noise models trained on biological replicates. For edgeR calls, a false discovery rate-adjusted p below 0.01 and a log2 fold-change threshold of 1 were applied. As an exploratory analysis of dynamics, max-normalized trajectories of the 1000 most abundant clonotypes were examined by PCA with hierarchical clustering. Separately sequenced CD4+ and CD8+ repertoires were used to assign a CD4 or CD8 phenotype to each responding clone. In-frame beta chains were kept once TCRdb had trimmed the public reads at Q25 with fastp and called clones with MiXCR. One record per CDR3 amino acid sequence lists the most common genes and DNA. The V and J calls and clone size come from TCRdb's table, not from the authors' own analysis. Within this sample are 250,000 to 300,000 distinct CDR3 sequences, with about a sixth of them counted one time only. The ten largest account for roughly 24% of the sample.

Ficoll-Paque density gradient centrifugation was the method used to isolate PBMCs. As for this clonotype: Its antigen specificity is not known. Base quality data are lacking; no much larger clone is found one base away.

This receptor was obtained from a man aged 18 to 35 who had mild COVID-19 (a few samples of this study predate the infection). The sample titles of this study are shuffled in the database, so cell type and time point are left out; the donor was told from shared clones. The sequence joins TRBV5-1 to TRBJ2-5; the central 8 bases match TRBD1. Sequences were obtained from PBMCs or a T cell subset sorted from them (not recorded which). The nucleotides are TGCGCCAGCACTAGAGACAGGGGTGAGACCCAGTACTTC. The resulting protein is CASTRDRGETQYF.